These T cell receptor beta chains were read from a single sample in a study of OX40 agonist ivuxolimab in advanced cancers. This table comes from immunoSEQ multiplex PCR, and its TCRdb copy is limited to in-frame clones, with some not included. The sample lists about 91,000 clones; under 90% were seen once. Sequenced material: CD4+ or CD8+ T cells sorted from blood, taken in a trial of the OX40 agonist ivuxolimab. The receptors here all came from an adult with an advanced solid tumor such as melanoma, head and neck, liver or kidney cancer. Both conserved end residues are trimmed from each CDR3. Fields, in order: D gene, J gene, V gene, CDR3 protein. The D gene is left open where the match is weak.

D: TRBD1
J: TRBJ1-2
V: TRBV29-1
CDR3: SVDATGGGSRYGYT

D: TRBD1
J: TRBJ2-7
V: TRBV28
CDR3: ASSLQGGPYEQY

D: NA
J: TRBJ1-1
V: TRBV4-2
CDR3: ASSQFEREAF

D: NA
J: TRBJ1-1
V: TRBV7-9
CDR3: ASSLGGSGRVNTEAF

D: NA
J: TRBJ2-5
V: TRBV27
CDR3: ASSSWNEETQY

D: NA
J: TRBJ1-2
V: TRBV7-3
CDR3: ASSLVGASYT

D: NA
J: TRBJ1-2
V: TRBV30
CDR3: AWSVPNNYGYT

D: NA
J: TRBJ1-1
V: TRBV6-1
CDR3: ASGGSSGGTEAF

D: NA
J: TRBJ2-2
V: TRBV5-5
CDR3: ASSSGTPRAGELF

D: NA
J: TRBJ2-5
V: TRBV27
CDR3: ASSPLTSQETQY

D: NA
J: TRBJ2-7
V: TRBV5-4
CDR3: ASSPGQREGEQY

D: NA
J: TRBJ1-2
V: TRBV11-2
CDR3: ASSLDREAYGYT

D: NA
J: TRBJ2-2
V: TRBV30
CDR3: AWNWNTGELF

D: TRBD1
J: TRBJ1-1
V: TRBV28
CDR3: ASSLGQGKTEAF

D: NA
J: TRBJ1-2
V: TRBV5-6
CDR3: ASSFVSGLYGYT

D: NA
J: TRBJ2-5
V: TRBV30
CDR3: AWGIKGQETQY

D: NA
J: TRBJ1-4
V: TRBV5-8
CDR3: ASSSNQNAPTLNRGLF

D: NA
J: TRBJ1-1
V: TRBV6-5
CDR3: ASSYSAGVDTEAF

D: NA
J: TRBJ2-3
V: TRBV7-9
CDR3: ASSKTLGITDTQY

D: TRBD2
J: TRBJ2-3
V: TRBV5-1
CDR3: ASSAGDTDTQY

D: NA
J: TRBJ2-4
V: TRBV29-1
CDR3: SVAGRLAKNIQY

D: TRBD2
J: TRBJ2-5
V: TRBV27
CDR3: ASRPSGGQETQY

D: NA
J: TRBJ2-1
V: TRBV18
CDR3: ASSPQDANEQF

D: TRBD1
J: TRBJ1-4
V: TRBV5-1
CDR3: ASSGDRGEKLF

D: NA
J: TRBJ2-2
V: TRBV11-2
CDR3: ASSLVSGYTGELF

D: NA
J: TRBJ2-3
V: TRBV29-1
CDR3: SVATSDSGATQY

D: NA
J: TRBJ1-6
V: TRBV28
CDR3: ASRTVVPPLH

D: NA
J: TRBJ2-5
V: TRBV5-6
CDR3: ASSFRRGDIETQY

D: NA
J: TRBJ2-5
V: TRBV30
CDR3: AWSGMETQY

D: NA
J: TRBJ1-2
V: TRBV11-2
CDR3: ASSSGTDYGYT

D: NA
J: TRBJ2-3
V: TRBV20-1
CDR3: SAPLQSTQY

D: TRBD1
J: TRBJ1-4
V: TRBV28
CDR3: ASRTTGGGEKLF

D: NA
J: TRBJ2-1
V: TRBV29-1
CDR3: SVLGVVSYNEQF

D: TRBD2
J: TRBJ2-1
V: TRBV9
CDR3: ASSELLAGGLREQF

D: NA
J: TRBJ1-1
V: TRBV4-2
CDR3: ASSQDRFNTEAF

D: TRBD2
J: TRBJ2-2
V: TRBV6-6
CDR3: ASSYGGGSGTGELF

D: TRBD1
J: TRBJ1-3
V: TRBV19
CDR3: ASSRRTGARNTIY

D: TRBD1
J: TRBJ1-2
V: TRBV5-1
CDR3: ASSLGGQGSYGYT

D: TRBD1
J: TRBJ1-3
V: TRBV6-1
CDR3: ASGRQGAAGNTIY

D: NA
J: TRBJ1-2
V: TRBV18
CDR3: ASSPAQHFYGYT

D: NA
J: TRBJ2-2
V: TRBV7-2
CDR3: ASSLISLTGELF

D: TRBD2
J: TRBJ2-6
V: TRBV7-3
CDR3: ASSLTSGLSGANVLT

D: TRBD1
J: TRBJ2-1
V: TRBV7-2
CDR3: ASSPGTDNEQF

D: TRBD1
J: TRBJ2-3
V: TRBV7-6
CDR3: ASSTTGGLTDTQY

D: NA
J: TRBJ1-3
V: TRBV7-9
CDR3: ASSLGAQPGNTIY

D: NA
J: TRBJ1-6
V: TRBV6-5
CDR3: ASSYGDGNSPLH

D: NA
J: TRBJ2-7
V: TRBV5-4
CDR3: ASSLAGTSSYEQY

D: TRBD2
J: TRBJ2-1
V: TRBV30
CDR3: AWSPGLGPLNQQF

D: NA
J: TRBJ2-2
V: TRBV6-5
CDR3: ASRTYTGELF

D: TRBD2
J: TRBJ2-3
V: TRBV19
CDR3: ASSTSSGLTDTQY

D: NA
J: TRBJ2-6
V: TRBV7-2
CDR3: ASSLAGAGANVLT

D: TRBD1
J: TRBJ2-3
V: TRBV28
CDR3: ASSIDRVDTDTQY